This is a list of T cell receptor beta chains from one sample in a study of blood T cell repertoires in COVID-19. This table comes from immunoSEQ multiplex PCR, and its TCRdb copy is limited to in-frame clones, with some not included. The data show about 59,000 clones, approximately 84% seen once. The source material was peripheral blood. These receptor sequences come from an older man in a cohort sampled during active COVID-19. Each CDR3 is given with its conserved first and last residue. Each record gives: J gene, V gene, clone size, D gene, CDR3 DNA, CDR3 protein. A D gene is named only where the DNA matches it firmly. Size tells how often a clone was seen (once, few, many) or the class of an expanded clone, and some rows leave it out.

TRBJ1-1	TRBV5-4	.	.	TGTGCCAGCAGCTGGGGGGTTGAACTGAACACTGAAGCTTTCTTT	CASSWGVELNTEAFF
TRBJ1-1	TRBV19	.	.	TGTGCCAGTAGTATGGGGCCCAACACTGAAGCTTTCTTT	CASSMGPNTEAFF
TRBJ1-2	TRBV3-1/TRBV3-2	.	TRBD1	TGTGCCAGCAGCCTATTGGGACAGAACTATGGCTACACCTTC	CASSLLGQNYGYTF
TRBJ2-1	TRBV6-5	.	TRBD1	TGTGCCAGCAAGGGGGGGACAGGGCTCTACAATGAGCAGTTCTTC	CASKGGTGLYNEQFF
TRBJ2-7	TRBV18	.	.	TGTGCCAGCTCACCATCCGGACAGTTATACGAGCAGTACTTC	CASSPSGQLYEQYF
TRBJ1-4	TRBV9	.	TRBD1	TGTGCCAGCAGCGCTGGCGGGACAGGGCATGAAAAACTGTTTTTT	CASSAGGTGHEKLFF
TRBJ1-2	TRBV6-4	.	.	TGTGCCAGCAGTGACCAGGGTATGGGCGGCTACACCTTC	CASSDQGMGGYTF
TRBJ2-2	TRBV9	few	.	TGTGCCAGCAGCGTAGGAGGTAGCACCGGGGAGCTGTTTTTT	CASSVGGSTGELFF
TRBJ2-7	TRBV15	.	TRBD2	TGTGCCACCAGCCGGGACTACTCATACGAGCAGTACTTC	CATSRDYSYEQYF
TRBJ2-5	TRBV7-8	.	.	TGTGCCAGCAGCCCACGTCAGGGATCTCAAGAGACCCAGTACTTC	CASSPRQGSQETQYF
TRBJ1-5	TRBV5-1	.	TRBD1	TGCGCCAGCAGCTTCCAGGGGGATCAGCCCCAGCATTTT	CASSFQGDQPQHF
TRBJ2-5	TRBV7-9	.	TRBD2	TGTGCCAGCAGCCCCAGCGGGAGGGCCGTCGAGACCCAGTACTTC	CASSPSGRAVETQYF
TRBJ2-7	TRBV9	.	.	TGTGCCAGCAGCGTAGAGGGGGGGCCGAGAGAGCAGTACTTC	CASSVEGGPREQYF
TRBJ2-7	TRBV6-5	.	TRBD1	TGTGCCAGCCAGAGGACAGGGAGCTCCTACGAGCAGTACTTC	CASQRTGSSYEQYF
TRBJ2-5	TRBV5-6	once	.	TGTGCCAGCAGCCCCGCGCCCGGGGATCAAGAGACCCAGTACTTC	CASSPAPGDQETQYF
TRBJ1-1	TRBV7-9	.	.	TGTGCCAGCAGCTTAGAGGGGGGGTTCACTGAAGCTTTCTTT	CASSLEGGFTEAFF
TRBJ2-3	TRBV19	.	.	TGTGCCAGTAGTCTCAGGGGTGCAGATACGCAGTATTTT	CASSLRGADTQYF
TRBJ2-3	TRBV9	.	.	TGTGCCAGCAGCGTAGCTTCGTCTAATACGCAGTATTTT	CASSVASSNTQYF